A selection of T cell receptor beta chains follows, all from one sample in a study of blood T cell repertoires in COVID-19. Libraries were prepared by immunoSEQ multiplex PCR; TCRdb keeps only in-frame clonotypes and omits some of them. This repertoire shows 200,000 to 250,000 clones, 70% to 90% found once; its top ten account for approximately 0.89%. Input material: peripheral blood. All receptors derive from a man in his forties with acute or convalescent COVID-19. The CDR3 runs from the conserved cysteine through the conserved F or W. The D gene is left open where the match is weak. Clone size is given for some rows only: seen once, a few or many times, or a class if the clone is expanded.

TRBJ2-1 | - | TRBV29-1 | TRBD2 | TGCAGCGTTGTTGAAGCGGGGGGGAGCTCCTACAATGAGCAGTTCTTC | CSVVEAGGSSYNEQFF
TRBJ2-5 | - | TRBV5-1 | TRBD1 | TGCGCCAGCAGCTTAGGGGACAGGGGAGAGACCCAGTACTTC | CASSLGDRGETQYF
TRBJ2-1 | - | TRBV6-2/TRBV6-3 | - | TGTGCCAGCAGTTATCGCTCGTTAGGGGCTGGTGAGCAGTTCTTC | CASSYRSLGAGEQFF
TRBJ1-1 | - | TRBV5-4 | - | TGTGCCAGTCACAGGGATATGAACACTGAAGCTTTCTTT | CASHRDMNTEAFF
TRBJ1-1 | - | TRBV5-6 | TRBD1 | TGTGCCAGCAGCTCCGGGACAGGGAGGAACACTGAAGCTTTCTTT | CASSSGTGRNTEAFF
TRBJ1-5 | - | TRBV19 | - | TGTGCCAGTAGTATTATCCTAAATCAGCCCCAGCATTTT | CASSIILNQPQHF
TRBJ2-1 | - | TRBV4-1 | TRBD1 | TGCGCCAGCAGCCAGACAGGGGGCTTTACCTACAATGAGCAGTTCTTC | CASSQTGGFTYNEQFF
TRBJ2-7 | - | TRBV30 | - | TGTGCCTGGAGGGGAGCCCGGGACACAAGGCTTGAGTACGAGCAGTACTTC | CAWRGARDTRLEYEQYF
TRBJ1-2 | once | TRBV27 | - | TGTGCCAGCAGTTTCTCAGGGGCGGGTGGCTACACCTTC | CASSFSGAGGYTF
TRBJ2-1 | - | TRBV6-2/TRBV6-3 | TRBD2 | TGTGCCAGCAGTTACTCTCCCAGGACTAGCCAGAACGATGAGCAGTTCTTC | CASSYSPRTSQNDEQFF
TRBJ1-5 | - | TRBV7-9 | - | TGTGCCAGCAGCTTAGACAGGTTCAATCAGCCCCAGCATTTT | CASSLDRFNQPQHF
TRBJ1-1 | once | TRBV7-8 | - | TGTGCCAGCAGCTTTACCGGGGCGAGGGGGTACACTGAAGCTTTCTTT | CASSFTGARGYTEAFF
TRBJ1-1 | - | TRBV5-6 | TRBD1 | TGTGCCAGCAGCTTATTACCGGGACAGGGAGCTGAAGCTTTCTTT | CASSLLPGQGAEAFF
TRBJ2-5 | once | TRBV28 | TRBD2 | TGTGCCAGCAGCCCCTTTGGGGGGGGAAAATCGGAGACCCAGTACTTC | CASSPFGGGKSETQYF
TRBJ1-3 | few | TRBV5-5 | - | TGTGCCAGCAGCGTCTCCGAGTCCTTCTCTGGAAACACCATATATTTT | CASSVSESFSGNTIYF